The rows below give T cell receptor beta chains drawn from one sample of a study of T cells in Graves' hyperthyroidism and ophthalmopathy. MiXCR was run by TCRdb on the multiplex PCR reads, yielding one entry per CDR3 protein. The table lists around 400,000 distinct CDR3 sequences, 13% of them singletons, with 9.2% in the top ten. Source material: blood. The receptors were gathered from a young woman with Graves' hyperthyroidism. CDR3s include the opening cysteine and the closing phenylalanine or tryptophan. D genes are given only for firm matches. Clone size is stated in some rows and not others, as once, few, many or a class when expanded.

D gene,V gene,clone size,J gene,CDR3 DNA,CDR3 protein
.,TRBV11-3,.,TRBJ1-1,TGTGCCAGCAGCTTAGATCGGTTCGGACAGAACACTGAAGCTTTCTTT,CASSLDRFGQNTEAFF
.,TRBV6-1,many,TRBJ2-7,TGTGCCAGCAGTGCCCACTCCGGGCAGCGAAACTCCTACGAGCAGTACTTC,CASSAHSGQRNSYEQYF
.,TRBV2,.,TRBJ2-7,TGTGCCAGCAGTGGATTACAGTTAATTCACGAGCAGTACTTC,CASSGLQLIHEQYF
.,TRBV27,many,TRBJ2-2,TGTGCCAGCAGAACCACCGGGCACACCGGGGAGCTGTTTTTT,CASRTTGHTGELFF
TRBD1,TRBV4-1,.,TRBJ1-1,TGCGCCAGCAGTCCCGGACAGGGGGGTTCAAATGAAGCTTTCTTT,CASSPGQGGSNEAFF
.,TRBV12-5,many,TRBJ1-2,TGTGCTAGTGGTTTGGTGGACCGCCCCAGGACGGCCCCGATTACCTTTAACTATGGCTACACCTTC,CASGLVDRPRTAPITFNYGYTF
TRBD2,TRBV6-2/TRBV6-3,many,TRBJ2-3,TGTGCCAGCAGTACGGGACTAGCGAGGGGGACGCAGTATTTT,CASSTGLARGTQYF
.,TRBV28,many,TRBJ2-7,TGTGCCAGCACCACACATCCTTACTACGAGCAGTACTTC,CASTTHPYYEQYF
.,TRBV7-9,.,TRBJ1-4,TGTGCCAGCAGCGCCCGGGACGACGCTACCGAAAAACTGTTTTTT,CASSARDDATEKLFF
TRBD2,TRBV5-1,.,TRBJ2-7,TGCGCCAGCAGCTTGGATAGCGGGACCTACGAGCAGTACTTC,CASSLDSGTYEQYF
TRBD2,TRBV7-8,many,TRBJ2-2,TGTGCCAGCAGCTATGGGGGAGGGCTTCAGAACACCGGGGAGCTGTTTTTT,CASSYGGGLQNTGELFF
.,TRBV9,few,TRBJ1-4,TGTGCCAGCAGTGTGGCGTGGGCCTTCGAGGAACTGTTTTTT,CASSVAWAFEELFF
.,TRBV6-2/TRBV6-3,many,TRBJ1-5,TGTGCCAGCAACCCTAACCTGGAGCAGCCCCAGCATTTT,CASNPNLEQPQHF
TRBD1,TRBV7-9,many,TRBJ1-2,TGTGCCAGCAGTCGCGGACAGGGAGGCTACACCTTC,CASSRGQGGYTF
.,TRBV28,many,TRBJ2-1,TGTGCCACCCAAGCGGGTTACATCTACAATGAGCAGTTCTTC,CATQAGYIYNEQFF
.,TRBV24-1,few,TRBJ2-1,TGTGCCACCAGGCGGTACAATGAGCAGTTCTTC,CATRRYNEQFF
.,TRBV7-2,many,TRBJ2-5,TGTGCCAGCAGCTCCCAAGAGACCCAGTACTTC,CASSSQETQYF
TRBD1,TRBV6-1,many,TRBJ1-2,TGTGCCAGCAGTGAAAACAGGGGCTCCTATGGCTACACCTTC,CASSENRGSYGYTF
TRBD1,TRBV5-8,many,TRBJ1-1,TGTGCCAGCAGCTCCCGGGACAGGGGCACTGAAGCTTTCTTT,CASSSRDRGTEAFF
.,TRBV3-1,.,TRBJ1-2,TGTGCCAGCAGTCTAGCGGGACTAGCTAACTATGGCTACACCTTC,CASSLAGLANYGYTF
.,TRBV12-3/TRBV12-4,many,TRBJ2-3,TGTGCCAGCAGTTTAGGTTTGCGGGATACAGATACGCAGTATTTT,CASSLGLRDTDTQYF
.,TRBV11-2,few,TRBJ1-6,TGTGCCAGCAGCCCAGGAAATTCACCCCTCCACTTT,CASSPGNSPLHF
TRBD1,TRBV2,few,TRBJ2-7,TGCGCCAGCAGCCCCCCACACCGGGGACAGGGGTTCTCCGAGCAGTACTTC,CASSPPHRGQGFSEQYF
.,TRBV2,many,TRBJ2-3,TGTGCCACTAAACGGGACAGCACAGATACGCAGTATTTT,CATKRDSTDTQYF
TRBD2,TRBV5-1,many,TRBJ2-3,TGCGCCAGCAGCTCGGGGGGGGGCTCAGATACGCAGTATTTT,CASSSGGGSDTQYF
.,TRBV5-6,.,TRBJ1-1,TGTGCCAGCAGCTTGGAGATTGGTGCCAGCAGGCCGAACACTGAAGCTTTCTTT,CASSLEIGASRPNTEAFF
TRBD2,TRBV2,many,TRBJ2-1,TGTGCCAGCCACCATGGGCTAGCGGGAACGGAGAATGAGCAGTTCTTC,CASHHGLAGTENEQFF
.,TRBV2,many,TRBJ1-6,TGTGCCAGTCATCCGGGGGGGTATAATTCACCCCTCCACTTT,CASHPGGYNSPLHF
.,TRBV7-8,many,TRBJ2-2,TGTGCCAGCAGCTATGGGGGGGGGCTGGCCGGGGAGCTGTTTTTT,CASSYGGGLAGELFF
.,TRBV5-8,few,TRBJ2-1,TGTGCCAGCAGCCTGGGGTTTGGGGTTGAGCAGTTCTTC,CASSLGFGVEQFF
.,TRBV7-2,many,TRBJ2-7,TGTGCCAGCAGCGTATCAACAGGGTCCGAGCAGTACTTC,CASSVSTGSEQYF
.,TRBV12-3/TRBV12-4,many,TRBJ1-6,TGTGCCAGCAGTTTTGGGCGTAGCTCCTATAATTCACCCCTCCACTTT,CASSFGRSSYNSPLHF
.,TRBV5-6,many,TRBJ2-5,TGTGCCAGCAGCTCCCTTGCGGGGGCCCCGGAGACCCAGTACTTC,CASSSLAGAPETQYF
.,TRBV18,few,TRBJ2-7,TGTGCCAGCTCAGAGGGGATGACCTACGAGCAGTACTTC,CASSEGMTYEQYF
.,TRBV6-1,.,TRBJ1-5,TGTGCCAGCAGCGGAACCGGGACGGAGCTGACCCAGCATTTT,CASSGTGTELTQHF
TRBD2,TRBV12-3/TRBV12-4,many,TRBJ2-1,TGTGCCAGCAGTTTAGCCCGACTAGCCTCCTACAATGAGCAGTTCTTC,CASSLARLASYNEQFF
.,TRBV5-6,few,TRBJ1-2,TGTGCCAGCAGCTCTCCGGGAGAAGTAGAGGGTGGCTACACCTTC,CASSSPGEVEGGYTF